The present T cell receptor beta chain was sequenced within a study of blood T cell repertoires in COVID-19. CDR1 and CDR2 (germline): SQVTM, ANQGSEA. V was pared by 7 bases and J by 3 bases, with 15 bases between. The CDR3 is made up of 13 amino acids. Authors' data handling: By means of reference gene primer amplification, nucleated cell counts were estimated. The repertoire was sequenced with immunoSEQ multiplex PCR; TCRdb's copy has only in-frame clones and lacks some. V and J calls and clone size are those listed in that table; D and trimming were worked out from the DNA. Of about 170,000 clones listed, roughly 86% are singletons.

Sequenced material: peripheral blood. The TCR originated in a man aged 65 to 79 with acute or convalescent COVID-19. The chain combines TRBV29-1 with TRBJ1-1; possible D gene TRBD1, 6 bases. This CDR3 is CSARGGSYTEAFF. The DNA for the CDR3 is TGCAGCGCCCGAGGGGGATCTTACACTGAAGCTTTCTTT.